The next 11 T cell receptor beta chains were all read from a single sample in a study of T-cell memory formation after mild COVID-19 (dated by TCRdb to the early 2020s). To prepare the library, 5' RACE was applied. TCRdb records Illumina NovaSeq 6000 as the sequencer. TCRdb reprocessing: public reads trimmed at Q25 with fastp, clones called with MiXCR, in-frame beta chains kept. Rows with a matching CDR3 protein are joined into one entry that keeps the most common DNA and genes. Counted in this sample were approximately 410,000 distinct CDR3 sequences; more than 20% of them appeared once. In total, the top ten clones hold roughly 13% of the sample. The sequencing sample was made of PBMCs or a T cell subset sorted from them (not recorded which). These receptors originate from an adult woman who had mild COVID-19 (a few samples of this study predate the infection). The sample titles of this study are shuffled in the database, so cell type and time point are left out; the donor was told from shared clones.

This chain joins TRBV20-1 and TRBJ2-7; TRBD1 or TRBD2 may be the D gene (5 bases each). Germline CDR1 and CDR2: DFQATT and SNEGSKA (reference sequence). Trimming removed 6 bases from V and 7 bases from J, with 22 bases in between. The CDR3 covers 14 residues. In nucleotides, the CDR3 is TGCAGTGCCGCTCCGGGACCCTTCCCGGATGAGCAGTACTTC. This codes for CSAAPGPFPDEQYF.

As DNA, the CDR3 is TGCGCCAGCAGCCAAGGTGGGGCCCCGCAGGACTACAATGAGCAGTTCTTC. This codes for CASSQGGAPQDYNEQFF. The chain carries TRBV4-3 and TRBJ2-1, with D perhaps matching TRBD1 (5 bases). The germline V gene encodes CDR1 LGHNA and CDR2 YSLEER. This CDR3 has 17 amino acids. V was shortened by 1 base and J by 3 bases, with 16 bases between the two germline ends.

The chain employs TRBV9 and TRBJ2-1; D unclear. Germline V lookup: CDR1 SGDLS, CDR2 YYNGEE. V lost 0 bases, J lost 5 bases, and 15 bases lay in between. The length of the CDR3 is 16 residues. CDR3 in DNA: TGTGCCAGCAGCGTAGTCGATATGTTCCCCAACAATGAGCAGTTCTTC. It codes for CASSVVDMFPNNEQFF.

The chain employs TRBV4-1 and TRBJ1-6; D might be TRBD1 (5 bases). Germline V CDR1 and CDR2: MGHRA, YSYEKL. This CDR3 comprises 17 residues. V shed 5 bases and J shed 1 base, with 15 bases lying between them. CDR3 DNA: TGCGCCAGCAGCTCCCGCGGGGGAAGATCCTATAATTCACCCCTCCACTTT. This codes for CASSSRGGRSYNSPLHF.

This clonotype was observed a handful of times. The rearrangement joins TRBV18 to TRBJ2-3; D is ambiguous. CDR3 length equals 15 residues. V lost 1 base and J lost 0, with 8 bases in between. From germline, CDR1 is KGHSH and CDR2 LQKENI. The CDR3 sequence is CASSPLGPSTDTQYF. CDR3 bases: TGTGCCAGCTCACCACTAGGACCAAGCACAGATACGCAGTATTTT. The full variable domain, rest sourced from reference TRBV18 and TRBJ2-3, is NAGVMQNPRHLVRRRGQEARLRCSPMKGHSHVYWYRQLPEEGLKFMVYLQKENIIDESGMPKERFSAEFPKEGPSILRIQQVVRGDSAAYFCASSPLGPSTDTQYFGPGTRLTVL.

This chain uses TRBV12-3 or TRBV12-4 with TRBJ2-7; a possible D gene is TRBD2 (5 bases). The CDR3 loop spans 14 amino acids. V gave up 5 bases and J gave up 3 bases, with 14 bases separating them. The CDR3 DNA reads TGTGCCAGCAGTCCCGGACTTCCCGGCTACGAGCAGTACTTC. This gives the protein CASSPGLPGYEQYF.

This clonotype was detected a few times. V gene TRBV7-2 combines with J gene TRBJ2-5; TRBD2 matches at 7 bases. Germline V gives CDR1 SGHTA, CDR2 FQGNSA. The V segment lost 7 bases and the J segment 4 bases; nucleotides outside the gene matches: 6. The CDR3 has 13 amino acids. CDR3 sequence reads: CASTGGGSETQYF. The CDR3 DNA reads as TGTGCCAGCACGGGAGGAGGGTCAGAGACCCAGTACTTC.

This clonotype appeared a few times. The J gene is TRBJ1-2, the V gene TRBV6-1; 7 nucleotides match TRBD1. V lost 8 bases and J lost 5; bases outside the gene matches: 2. Germline-derived CDR1 and CDR2 are MNHNS and SASEGT. The CDR3 covers 11 residues. This CDR3 is CASGTAYGYTF. DNA of the CDR3: TGTGCCAGCGGGACAGCATATGGCTACACCTTC.

There are a few counts of this clonotype. V is TRBV12-3 or TRBV12-4 and J is TRBJ2-2; the D is unclear. Trimming took 7 bases from V and 5 from J, leaving 17 bases between them. The CDR3 is 15 residues long. In DNA, the CDR3 is TGTGCCAGCACTCGAAGTGGAGTTTATACCGGGGAGCTGTTTTTT. This sequence encodes CASTRSGVYTGELFF.

This clonotype was seen a few times. The chain couples TRBV4-1 to TRBJ2-7; 9 positions agree with TRBD1. The CDR3 totals 15 residues. V shed 0 bases and J 5 bases; nucleotides not matched to a gene: 5. CDR1 and CDR2 (germline): MGHRA, YSYEKL. The CDR3 DNA follows: TGCGCCAGCAGCCAAGAAGTACAGGGGGCGAACGAGCAGTACTTC. This sequence encodes CASSQEVQGANEQYF.

The chain employs TRBV19 and TRBJ1-2; TRBD1 matches at 7 bases. Germline V gives CDR1 LNHDA, CDR2 SQIVND (reference sequence). The ends lost 5 bases at V and 5 bases at J; junction bases unmatched: 5. CDR3 length: 13 residues. CDR3 nucleotides: TGTGCCAGTAGTCCTACACAGGGGTATGGCTACACCTTC. Translating it yields CASSPTQGYGYTF.